This TCR beta chain stems from a study of Ad26.COV2.S vaccination and SARS-CoV-2 variants. With 3 bases removed from V and 4 bases from J, the gap between germline ends came to 13 bases. This CDR3 region has 15 residues. Germline V gene lookup returns CDR1 LNHDA and CDR2 SQIVND (reference sequence). TCRdb keeps only in-frame clones here, not all; method: immunoSEQ multiplex PCR. Here the sample spans about 400,000 clones, roughly 85% being singletons. Noted treatment: around 19 received Ad26.COV2.S at low or high dose, single or two shots; several received placebo; per-sample allocation not given. Sampling was performed 63 days after the first vaccine or placebo injection.

Sample: peripheral blood, taken in a trial of Ad26.COV2.S vaccine versus placebo. The receptor was isolated from a person aged 18-60 years who received the Ad26.COV2.S COVID-19 vaccine or a placebo. The chain couples TRBV19 to TRBJ1-5, with TRBD1 as a possible D gene (5 bases). The CDR3: CASSITGGINQPQHF. In nucleotides, the CDR3 is TGTGCCAGTAGTATTACCGGGGGTATAAATCAGCCCCAGCATTTT.